Shown below are 21 T cell receptor beta chains from a single sample sequenced in a study of early T cells in non-severe SARS-CoV-2 infection (dated by TCRdb to the early 2020s). To prepare the library, 5' RACE was applied. The sequencer listed for this sample is NextSeq 500. TCRdb reprocessing: public reads trimmed at Q25 with fastp, clones called with MiXCR, in-frame beta chains kept. Rows are combined by CDR3 protein, so each entry shows the most common genes and DNA. For this sample the table gives about 64,000 distinct CDR3 sequences, of which about 10% were detected only once. The ten largest clones capture about an eighth of the sample. Source: whole blood, taken at baseline. The receptors come from an adult who was a healthcare worker with PCR-confirmed SARS-CoV-2 infection or an uninfected control (not recorded which).

The table lists this clonotype with many counts. V usage is TRBV7-2 and J usage is TRBJ2-1, with TRBD2 matching over 12 bases. V lost 2 bases and J lost 15; bases outside the gene matches: 8. The CDR3 has 14 residues. Germline V gene sequence: CDR1 SGHTA, CDR2 FQGNSA. CDR3 sequence reads: CASSLYASGRAGFF. The CDR3 nucleotides are TGTGCCAGCAGCTTATACGCTAGCGGGAGGGCCGGGTTCTTC. The full variable domain, rest sourced from reference TRBV7-2 and TRBJ2-1, is GAGVSQSPSNKVTEKGKDVELRCDPISGHTALYWYRQSLGQGLEFLIYFQGNSAPDKSGLPSDRFSAERTGGSVSTLTIQRTQQEDSAVYLCASSLYASGRAGFFGPGTRLTVL.

This clonotype turned up a few times. The chain couples TRBV5-4 to TRBJ1-2, with D possibly being TRBD1 (6 bases). V was pared by 0 bases and J by 3 bases, with 15 bases between. Germline V CDR1 and CDR2: SGHNT, YYREEE (reference sequence). This CDR3 region has 16 residues. CDR3 coding DNA: TGTGCCAGCAGCTTGGAGAGGGAGGGGGGCGACTATGGCTACACCTTC. It encodes CASSLEREGGDYGYTF.

This clonotype was seen a few times. This chain links TRBV30 with TRBJ2-7, with TRBD1 identical over 9 bases. J was trimmed by 5 bases and V by 5 bases; bases with no gene match: 13. The CDR3 covers 15 residues. Germline V CDR1 and CDR2: GTSNPN, SVGIG (reference sequence). CDR3 in DNA: TGTGCCTGGGTCCTGCCGGGACAGGGAAGCCACGAGCAGTACTTC. This sequence encodes CAWVLPGQGSHEQYF.

The CDR3 DNA is TGTGCCAGCAGCTTACAGCGCCGGTCCTACGAGCAGTACTTC. Its protein product is CASSLQRRSYEQYF. The gene calls are TRBV11-2 and TRBJ2-7; D uncertain. The ends were cut back, 2 bases at V and 1 base at J, with 9 bases in the middle. CDR3 size: 14 residues. The germline V gene has CDR1 SGHAT and CDR2 FQNNGV. Together with reference TRBV11-2 and TRBJ2-7, the CDR3 gives the full variable domain: EAGVAQSPRYKIIEKRQSVAFWCNPISGHATLYWYQQILGQGPKLLIQFQNNGVVDDSQLPKDRFSAERLKGVDSTLKIQPAKLEDSAVYLCASSLQRRSYEQYFGPGTRLTVT.

V is TRBV6-5 and J is TRBJ1-1, with D perhaps matching TRBD1 (5 bases). Germline-derived CDR1 and CDR2 are MNHEY and SVGAGI. Trimming removed 1 base from V and 4 bases from J, with 10 bases in between. CDR3 size: 14 residues. Here the CDR3 reads CASSYWTGATEAFF. CDR3 in DNA: TGTGCCAGCAGTTACTGGACCGGGGCCACTGAAGCTTTCTTT.

This clonotype was counted only a few times. Sequence at one end of the junction differs from germline and may be a read error. The DNA for the CDR3 is TGTGCTAGCAGCTTCTCCGGACAGGTCACAGATACGCAGTATTTT. It specifies CASSFSGQVTDTQYF. This rearrangement joins TRBV7-7 to TRBJ2-3, with 7 bases fitting TRBD1. The germline V gene encodes CDR1 SSHAT and CDR2 FNYEAQ (reference sequence). The CDR3 contains 15 residues.

This clonotype has ten or more counts. The J gene is TRBJ2-1, the V gene TRBV7-6; D gene ambiguous. The CDR3 has 15 amino acids. The germline V and J ends were trimmed by 0 bases and 4 bases, with 10 bases remaining between them. CDR1 is SGHVS, CDR2 FNYEAQ, per germline. CDR3 nucleotide sequence: TGTGCCAGCAGCTTAGCGCAGAACTCGTACAATGAGCAGTTCTTC. Its translation: CASSLAQNSYNEQFF.

The chain recombines TRBV30 with TRBJ2-2; perhaps D is TRBD1 or TRBD2 (5 bases each). Trimming stripped 5 bases from V and 1 base from J, with 11 bases between. CDR1 is GTSNPN, CDR2 SVGIG, per germline (reference sequence). The CDR3 loop spans 14 amino acids. The CDR3 region is CAWSGTLNTGELFF. In nucleotides, the CDR3 is TGTGCCTGGTCTGGGACCTTGAACACCGGGGAGCTGTTTTTT.

This sequence joins TRBV7-3 and TRBJ2-7; the D is unclear. The V gene's germline CDR1 is SGHTA and CDR2 FQGTGA. The CDR3 spans 14 residues. The V end was cut by 5 bases, the J end by 7 bases, with 18 bases between. CDR3 residues: CASSPRGPGQEQYF. CDR3 in DNA: TGTGCCAGCAGCCCCCGAGGACCTGGCCAGGAGCAGTACTTC.

The J gene is TRBJ2-3, the V gene TRBV7-6; D gene ambiguous. Germline V gives CDR1 SGHVS, CDR2 FNYEAQ. The CDR3 consists of 14 residues. Between the trimmed V and J ends, which lost 3 bases and 6 bases, there was a span of 13 bases. Here the CDR3 DNA reads TGTGCCAGCAGCTTGGTTCCCCACGGGGATACGCAGTATTTT. This encodes CASSLVPHGDTQYF.

This clonotype was seen a handful of times. The chain is built from TRBV6-5 and TRBJ1-2; TRBD1 matches at 9 bases. Looked up from germline, CDR1 is MNHEY and CDR2 is SVGAGI. J gave up 4 bases and V 10 bases, and 10 bases lay outside the gene matches. The CDR3 consists of 14 residues. The CDR3 region has the DNA TGTGCCACCGGTACCGGGACAGGGAGCTATGGCTACACCTTC. Amino acids: CATGTGTGSYGYTF.

In this sample, this clonotype turned up a few times. J is TRBJ1-4 and V is TRBV15; 7 nucleotides line up with TRBD1. Germline-derived CDR1 and CDR2 are LNHNV and YYDKDF (reference sequence). V was pared by 4 bases and J by 2 bases, with 7 bases of the junction left unmatched. The CDR3 length is 16 residues. CDR3 in amino acids: CATSNLPGQTNEKLFF. Here the CDR3 DNA reads TGTGCCACCAGCAACTTACCGGGACAGACTAATGAAAAACTGTTTTTT.

There are many counts of this clonotype. The V call is TRBV6-5, the J call TRBJ1-1; 7 nucleotides match TRBD1. Per germline, CDR1 MNHEY and CDR2 SVGAGI. With V trimmed by 6 bases and J by 5 bases, 12 bases remained unmatched. CDR3 length: 15 residues. The CDR3 DNA sequence: TGTGCCAGCAGGATGGAGGGGGCTTGGGAGACTGAAGCTTTCTTT. Encoded protein: CASRMEGAWETEAFF.

Within the sample, this clonotype is medium-sized. This rearrangement joins TRBV7-2 to TRBJ2-3; D uncertain. Germline V gene sequence: CDR1 SGHTA, CDR2 FQGNSA. V was cut by 3 bases and J by 2 bases, with 9 bases left in between. The CDR3 has 14 amino acids. The CDR3 region is CASSFGMYTDTQYF. CDR3 DNA: TGTGCCAGCAGCTTTGGGATGTACACAGATACGCAGTATTTT.

The rearrangement uses TRBV19 and TRBJ2-7; a weak D match, TRBD2 (6 bases). V was trimmed by 7 bases and J by 3 bases, leaving 10 bases between them. Looked up from germline, CDR1 is LNHDA and CDR2 is SQIVND (reference sequence). The CDR3 totals 12 residues. CDR3 in amino acids: CASTGDFYEQYF. The CDR3 DNA reads as TGTGCCAGTACCGGGGACTTCTACGAGCAGTACTTC.

The sample holds a few counts of this clonotype. The V and J genes are TRBV7-2 and TRBJ1-1; a weak D match, TRBD1 (5 bases). CDR3 length equals 15 residues. V was trimmed by 2 bases and J by 0 bases, leaving 10 bases between them. Germline V gives CDR1 SGHTA, CDR2 FQGNSA. CDR3 amino acids: CASSLQGAVNTEAFF. The CDR3 DNA is TGTGCCAGCAGCTTACAGGGAGCGGTGAACACTGAAGCTTTCTTT. The variable domain in full, completed from reference TRBV7-2 and TRBJ1-1, reads GAGVSQSPSNKVTEKGKDVELRCDPISGHTALYWYRQSLGQGLEFLIYFQGNSAPDKSGLPSDRFSAERTGGSVSTLTIQRTQQEDSAVYLCASSLQGAVNTEAFFGQGTRLTVV.

This clonotype was seen ten or more times. V usage is TRBV5-1 and J usage is TRBJ2-1, with D tentatively TRBD1 (6 bases). Per germline, CDR1 SGHRS and CDR2 YFSETQ. The V and J ends lost 4 bases and 0 bases respectively, with 14 bases between them. The CDR3 is 16 residues long. In nucleotides, the CDR3 is TGCGCCAGCAGCCCCTCAGGGGCCAGCTCCTACAATGAGCAGTTCTTC. Protein: CASSPSGASSYNEQFF.

The chain links TRBV11-2 to TRBJ2-3; 8 nucleotides match TRBD2. The CDR3 contains 15 residues. Per the germline V gene, CDR1 is SGHAT and CDR2 is FQNNGV. Trimming removed 1 base from V and 3 bases from J; junction bases left unmatched: 3. The CDR3 loop is CASSLGIAGTDTQYF. The CDR3 nucleotides are TGTGCCAGCAGCTTAGGGATAGCGGGAACAGATACGCAGTATTTT.

This clonotype was picked up a small number of times. The chain joins TRBV19 to TRBJ2-2; the match to TRBD2 covers 8 bases. Trimming cost V 6 bases and J 5 bases; bases outside gene matches: 5. Germline assignment: CDR1 LNHDA and CDR2 SQIVND (reference sequence). The CDR3 runs to 14 residues. CDR3 amino acids: CASRSREGTGELFF. CDR3 DNA: TGTGCCAGTAGGTCACGGGAGGGAACCGGGGAGCTGTTTTTT.

This clonotype showed up many times. The J gene is TRBJ1-3, the V gene TRBV12-3 or TRBV12-4; a weak D match, TRBD1 (5 bases). The CDR3 is made up of 17 amino acids. Trimming took off 6 bases at V and 3 bases at J, with 21 bases between the two ends. CDR3 sequence (DNA): TGTGCCAGCAGCTTGGATCTCGGCAGGGTGTATGGAAACACCATATATTTT. This gives the protein CASSLDLGRVYGNTIYF.

V gene TRBV25-1 combines with J gene TRBJ2-7; the D is unclear. Looked up from germline, CDR1 is MGHDK and CDR2 is SYGVNS. The ends were cut back, 6 bases at V and 2 bases at J, with 11 bases in the middle. CDR3 length: 13 amino acids. CDR3 DNA sequence: TGTGCCAGCAGCCGCTCCGGACCCTACGAGCAGTACTTC. Encoded protein: CASSRSGPYEQYF.